Presented here are 10 T cell receptor beta chains from one specimen sequenced in a study of T cell repertoires in cytomegalovirus infection. Antigen specificity for these receptors is unknown. One entry per CDR3 protein, called by TCRdb with MiXCR from the reads. The sample yields 450,000 to 650,000 distinct CDR3 sequences, around two fifths seen once. Material: cultured PBMCs, obtained from culture after CMV antigen stimulation. The receptors stem from a human donor in good health (CMV status not recorded). Some clones in this sample may be carry-over from other donors' samples.

The chain recombines TRBV12-3 or TRBV12-4 with TRBJ1-6; D perhaps matches TRBD1 (6 bases). This CDR3 comprises 18 residues. V was shortened by 6 bases and J by 0 bases, with 18 bases between the two germline ends. CDR3 sequence (DNA): TGTGCCAGCAGCCGCCCCAGGGGACGGGGCTCCTATAATTCACCCCTCCACTTT. Encoded protein: CASSRPRGRGSYNSPLHF.

The chain combines TRBV7-9 with TRBJ1-3, with D tentatively TRBD1 (6 bases). This CDR3 has 14 amino acids. Looked up from germline, CDR1 is SEHNR and CDR2 is FQNEAQ (reference sequence). The V gene lost 7 bases and the J gene lost 3 bases, with 13 bases spanning the gap. CDR3 coding DNA: TGTGCCAGCACACAGGGTGGGGATGGAAACACCATATATTTT. Protein product: CASTQGGDGNTIYF.

The rearrangement links TRBV7-2 to TRBJ2-7; 8 bases agree with TRBD2. Germline CDR1 is SGHTA and CDR2 is FQGNSA. J was trimmed by 2 bases and V by 4 bases; bases with no gene match: 10. This CDR3 has 16 residues. The CDR3 loop reads CASSSVGTSGAYEQYF. The CDR3 region has the DNA TGTGCCAGCAGCTCCGTGGGAACTAGCGGAGCCTACGAGCAGTACTTC.

This clonotype was seen only a few times. V gene TRBV7-2 combines with J gene TRBJ2-7; 9 positions agree with TRBD2. Germline CDR1 is SGHTA and CDR2 is FQGNSA. CDR3 length equals 14 residues. After removal of 2 bases from V and 9 bases from J, the junction contained 8 bases not matched to a gene. CDR3 protein: CASSLMREGGVQYF. The CDR3 DNA reads as TGTGCCAGCAGCTTAATGCGGGAGGGGGGAGTGCAGTACTTC.

This clonotype was detected ten times or more. This chain connects TRBV7-2 to TRBJ1-5; possible D gene TRBD1, 6 bases. CDR3 size: 14 residues. The germline gives CDR1 SGHTA, CDR2 FQGNSA. Deletions cut 2 bases from V and 4 bases from J, with 9 bases between. The CDR3 coding sequence is TGTGCCAGCAGCTTAAGTGGGACAAATCAGCCCCAGCATTTT. The encoded protein is CASSLSGTNQPQHF.

This chain links TRBV28 with TRBJ2-1; TRBD2 matches 8 bases. CDR1 is MDHEN, CDR2 SYDVKM, per germline. After removal of 5 bases from V and 2 bases from J, the junction contained 8 bases not matched to a gene. The length of the CDR3 is 16 residues. CDR3 nucleotides: TGTGCCAGCAGTACCACTAGCGGAACACCCTACAATGAGCAGTTCTTC. Protein product: CASSTTSGTPYNEQFF.

The V and J genes are TRBV12-3 or TRBV12-4 and TRBJ1-5; 10 positions match TRBD1. This CDR3 has 16 residues. Unmatched junction bases numbered 9, after V lost 3 bases and J lost 7 bases. The CDR3 DNA is TGTGCCAGCAGTTTTTGGACAGGGGGAAGGGGCCAGCCCCAGCATTTT. Translation gives CASSFWTGGRGQPQHF.

Remarks on this clonotype: Possible read error: a much larger clone is one base away. This chain uses TRBV7-2 with TRBJ2-1; D is undetermined. Deletions cut 5 bases from V and 6 bases from J, with 17 bases between. Germline V gives CDR1 SGHTA, CDR2 FQGNSA. This CDR3 is built from 15 residues. The CDR3 nucleotides read TGTGCCAGCAGCCCGGCTACCATGAACTTCAATGAGCAGTTCTTC. This codes for CASSPATMNFNEQFF.

The V and J genes are TRBV7-9 and TRBJ2-7, with 10 bases that match TRBD1. The CDR3 length is 16 residues. From germline, CDR1 is SEHNR and CDR2 FQNEAQ (reference sequence). Trimming cost V 2 bases and J 5 bases; bases outside gene matches: 9. The CDR3 spells CASSLYLGQGGHEQYF. CDR3 in DNA: TGTGCCAGCAGCTTATATTTAGGACAGGGGGGCCACGAGCAGTACTTC.

The rearrangement joins TRBV3-1 to TRBJ1-1, with D possibly matching TRBD1 (5 bases). The ends were cut back, 5 bases at V and 11 bases at J, with 18 bases in the middle. The CDR3 covers 13 residues. CDR1 and CDR2 from the germline V gene are LGHDT and YNNKEL (reference sequence). The CDR3 bases are TGTGCCAGCAGCGAAGTATCCCCAGGGAGGGCTTTCTTT. It yields the protein CASSEVSPGRAFF.